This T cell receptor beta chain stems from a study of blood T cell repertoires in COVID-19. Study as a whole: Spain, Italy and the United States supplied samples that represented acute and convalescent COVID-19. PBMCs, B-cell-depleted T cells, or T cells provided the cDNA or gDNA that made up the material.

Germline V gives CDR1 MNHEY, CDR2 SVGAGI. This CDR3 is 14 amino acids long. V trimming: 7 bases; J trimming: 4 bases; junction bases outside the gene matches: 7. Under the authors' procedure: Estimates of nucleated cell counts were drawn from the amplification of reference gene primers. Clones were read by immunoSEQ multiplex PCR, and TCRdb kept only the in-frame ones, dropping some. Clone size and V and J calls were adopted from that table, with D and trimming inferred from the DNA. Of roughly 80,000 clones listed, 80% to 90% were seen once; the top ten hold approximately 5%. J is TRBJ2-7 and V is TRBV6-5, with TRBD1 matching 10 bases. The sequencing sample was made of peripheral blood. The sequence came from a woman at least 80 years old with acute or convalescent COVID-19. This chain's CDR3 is CASTFAGQGYEQYF. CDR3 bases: TGTGCCAGCACCTTTGCGGGACAGGGGTACGAGCAGTACTTC.